This entry lists 21 T cell receptor beta chains sequenced from one sample in a study of cytomegalovirus exposure and HLA in healthy donors. PCR involved 60 Vbeta and 13 Jbeta primers. The assay was immunoSEQ multiplex PCR, and TCRdb's table has in-frame clones only and misses some. This table has about 140,000 clones, approximately 80% appearing once. Sequenced input: PBMCs. The receptor set was obtained from a woman between 40 and 55 years old in good health and CMV-seronegative.

The gene calls are TRBV28 and TRBJ2-4; TRBD1 might be the D (5 bases). V was cut by 4 bases and J by 0 bases, with 7 bases left in between. This CDR3 has 14 residues. CDR1 and CDR2 from the germline V gene are MDHEN and SYDVKM. The CDR3 sequence is CASSSGIAKNIQYF. The CDR3 coding sequence is TGTGCCAGCAGTTCAGGGATAGCCAAAAACATTCAGTACTTC.

The gene calls are TRBV5-1 and TRBJ2-3; 8 bases line up with TRBD2. Trimming removed 0 bases from V and 1 base from J; junction bases left unmatched: 4. Germline loops: CDR1 SGHRS, CDR2 YFSETQ. The CDR3 is made up of 16 amino acids. The CDR3 DNA follows: TGCGCCAGCAGCTTGGGTTCGACTAGCGGCACAGATACGCAGTATTTT. Residues: CASSLGSTSGTDTQYF. The full variable domain, rest sourced from reference TRBV5-1 and TRBJ2-3, is KAGVTQTPRYLIKTRGQQVTLSCSPISGHRSVSWYQQTPGQGLQFLFEYFSETQRNKGNFPGRFSGRQFSNSRSEMNVSTLELGDSALYLCASSLGSTSGTDTQYFGPGTRLTVL.

The chain is built from TRBV7-3 and TRBJ1-2, with D perhaps matching TRBD1 (6 bases). CDR1 SGHTA and CDR2 FQGTGA come from the germline V gene. The CDR3 contains 15 residues. The V end was cut by 5 bases, the J end by 7 bases, with 20 bases between. For the CDR3, the DNA is TGTGCCAGCAGCCCATCTCGGGACAAGTTTGCTGGCTACACCTTC. The encoded protein is CASSPSRDKFAGYTF.

The chain couples TRBV7-3 to TRBJ2-1; TRBD2 agrees at 7 bases. Germline CDR1 is SGHTA and CDR2 is FQGTGA. V shed 4 bases and J 5 bases; nucleotides not matched to a gene: 8. This CDR3 spans 15 amino acids. CDR3 residues: CASSYQAGANNEQFF. The CDR3 DNA sequence: TGTGCCAGCAGCTACCAGGCGGGAGCGAACAATGAGCAGTTCTTC. Drawing the rest from reference TRBV7-3 and TRBJ2-1, the complete variable domain is GAGVSQTPSNKVTEKGKYVELRCDPISGHTALYWYRQSLGQGPEFLIYFQGTGAADDSGLPNDRFFAVRPEGSVSTLKIQRTERGDSAVYLCASSYQAGANNEQFFGPGTRLTVL.

The chain employs TRBV5-4 and TRBJ2-1; 10 bases agree with TRBD1. Germline loops: CDR1 SGHNT, CDR2 YYREEE (reference sequence). V gave up 3 bases and J gave up 6 bases; unmatched junction bases: 9. The CDR3 totals 16 residues. In DNA form, the CDR3 reads TGTGCCAGCAGCTCAGGCAGGGGGGACAGGGGCAATGAGCAGTTCTTC. This translates into CASSSGRGDRGNEQFF.

The V gene is TRBV7-9, the J gene TRBJ2-5, with 9 bases matching TRBD2. With V trimmed by 5 bases and J by 3 bases, 7 bases remained unmatched. Per the germline V gene, CDR1 is SEHNR and CDR2 is FQNEAQ (reference sequence). The CDR3 is made up of 15 amino acids. The DNA for the CDR3 is TGTGCCAGCAGCCTTAGCGGGGGCGGAGAAGAGACCCAGTACTTC. Translation: CASSLSGGGEETQYF.

V usage is TRBV7-6 and J usage is TRBJ2-2; 9 bases align to TRBD2. The germline V gene encodes CDR1 SGHVS and CDR2 FNYEAQ. V was clipped by 0 bases and J by 5 bases; unmatched bases: 4. The CDR3 runs to 16 residues. CDR3 sequence (DNA): TGTGCCAGCAGCTTAGCGGCTAGCGGGGTAACCGGGGAGCTGTTTTTT. Protein product: CASSLAASGVTGELFF. The full variable domain, its missing parts supplied by reference TRBV7-6 and TRBJ2-2, is GAGVSQSPRYKVTKRGQDVALRCDPISGHVSLYWYRQALGQGPEFLTYFNYEAQQDKSGLPNDRFSAERPEGSISTLTIQRTEQRDSAMYRCASSLAASGVTGELFFGEGSRLTVL.

The gene calls are TRBV5-6 and TRBJ2-7, with D unresolved. Germline V gives CDR1 SGHDT, CDR2 YYEEEE. CDR3 length: 13 amino acids. The germline V and J ends were trimmed by 0 bases and 2 bases, with 6 bases remaining between them. The CDR3 is CASSLGGTYEQYF. In DNA, the CDR3 is TGTGCCAGCAGCTTGGGCGGTACCTACGAGCAGTACTTC.

This clone has only one observation. The chain combines TRBV6-6 with TRBJ1-2, with 7 positions matching TRBD1. This CDR3 comprises 13 residues. Per germline, CDR1 MNHNY and CDR2 SVGAGI (reference sequence). Trimming cost V 5 bases and J 2 bases; bases outside gene matches: 2. The CDR3 loop is CASSLQGNYGYTF. The CDR3 nucleotides read TGTGCCAGCAGTCTACAGGGGAACTATGGCTACACCTTC.

The rearrangement uses TRBV6-5 and TRBJ2-5; TRBD2 matches 7 bases. The junction had 11 bases not matched to a gene; V was cut back by 6 bases and J by 4 bases. CDR1 is MNHEY and CDR2 is SVGAGI in the germline V gene. The CDR3 extends over 15 amino acids. The CDR3: CASSPRGSSGETQYF. CDR3 DNA sequence: TGTGCCAGCAGCCCACGAGGATCTAGCGGAGAGACCCAGTACTTC.

V and J are TRBV9 and TRBJ2-3; D is unclear. CDR1 SGDLS and CDR2 YYNGEE come from the germline V gene. The CDR3 covers 13 residues. V was cut by 3 bases and J by 4 bases, with 9 bases left in between. The CDR3 loop is CASSAQFSDTQYF. CDR3 nucleotides: TGTGCCAGCAGCGCTCAGTTTTCAGATACGCAGTATTTT.

There are a few counts of this clone. The V call is TRBV27, the J call TRBJ2-5, with TRBD2 identical over 7 bases. The J call may be wrong; the DNA end is better matched by TRBJ2-7. This CDR3 is built from 15 residues. Germline V gene sequence: CDR1 MNHEY, CDR2 SMNVEV (reference sequence). CDR3 region: CASSFGLDPSYEQYF. In nucleotides, the CDR3 is TGTGCCAGCAGCTTCGGACTAGACCCCTCTTACGAGCAGTACTTC.

The chain recombines TRBV7-6 with TRBJ1-6; no reliable D call. Trimming took 5 bases from V and 13 from J, leaving 15 bases between them. CDR1 and CDR2 (germline): SGHVS, FNYEAQ. The CDR3 runs to 13 residues. The CDR3 here is CASSPRQGLPLHF. The CDR3 DNA follows: TGTGCCAGCAGCCCCCGACAAGGCCTTCCCCTCCACTTT.

Note on this clone: The same CDR3 is also encoded by other DNA sequences in this sample. The V and J genes are TRBV2 and TRBJ1-6; 7 nucleotides agree with TRBD1. Germline V lookup: CDR1 SNHLY, CDR2 FYNNEI. The V gene end was trimmed by 2 bases and the J gene end by 8 bases; junction bases not matched to a gene: 0. The CDR3 runs 13 residues. CDR3 residues: CASSEQGDSPLHF. DNA of the CDR3: TGTGCCAGCAGTGAACAGGGGGATTCACCCCTCCACTTT. Based on the CDR3 plus reference TRBV2 and TRBJ1-6, the full variable domain is EPEVTQTPSHQVTQMGQEVILRCVPISNHLYFYWYRQILGQKVEFLVSFYNNEISEKSEIFDDQFSVERPDGSNFTLKIRSTKLEDSAMYFCASSEQGDSPLHFGNGTRLTVT.

The chain couples TRBV4-1 to TRBJ2-3, with D maybe TRBD1 (6 bases). V shed 3 bases and J shed 2 bases, with 18 bases lying between them. The CDR3 contains 17 residues. The germline gives CDR1 MGHRA, CDR2 YSYEKL. The CDR3 sequence: CASSQGSGTLNTDTQYF. In DNA, the CDR3 is TGCGCCAGCAGCCAGGGTTCCGGGACACTTAACACAGATACGCAGTATTTT.

J is TRBJ2-2 and V is TRBV5-4; TRBD2 might be the D (6 bases). The germline V gene encodes CDR1 SGHNT and CDR2 YYREEE (reference sequence). CDR3 length: 16 amino acids. The V end lost 4 bases, the J end lost 5 bases, and 18 bases lay between the germline ends. The CDR3 sequence is CASSPVVGGITGELFF. The DNA for the CDR3 is TGTGCCAGCAGCCCCGTTGTGGGGGGTATAACCGGGGAGCTGTTTTTT.

CDR3 sequence (DNA): TGCAGCGTACCAGGACCGGGGGGTTCCAATCAGCCCCAGCATTTT. It yields the protein CSVPGPGGSNQPQHF. The V and J genes are TRBV29-1 and TRBJ1-5; the D gene is possibly TRBD1 (5 bases). The ends were cut back, 6 bases at V and 3 bases at J, with 18 bases in the middle. The CDR3 is 15 residues long. Germline loops: CDR1 SQVTM, CDR2 ANQGSEA.

There are a few counts of this clone. The chain combines TRBV7-3 with TRBJ2-7, with D possibly being TRBD1 (6 bases). The CDR3 is made up of 15 amino acids. With 2 bases removed from V and 3 bases from J, the gap between germline ends came to 14 bases. Germline assignment: CDR1 SGHTA and CDR2 FQGTGA. The CDR3 DNA sequence: TGTGCCAGCAGCTTATCCCCTAGGGGGAGCTACGAGCAGTACTTC. It codes for CASSLSPRGSYEQYF.

The gene calls are TRBV11-2 and TRBJ2-7; D is ambiguous. CDR3 length: 15 amino acids. V was cut by 0 bases and J by 2 bases, with 11 bases left in between. CDR1 and CDR2 (germline): SGHAT, FQNNGV. CDR3 loop: CASSLESGLTYEQYF. As DNA, the CDR3 is TGTGCCAGCAGCTTAGAGTCCGGGTTAACCTACGAGCAGTACTTC.

This rearrangement joins TRBV30 to TRBJ1-1; TRBD1 agrees at 9 bases. Germline CDR1 and CDR2: GTSNPN and SVGIG (reference sequence). The CDR3 has 13 residues. With 5 bases clipped from V and 1 base from J, the junction kept 2 bases outside the gene matches. The CDR3 here is CAWLGQGNTEAFF. DNA of the CDR3: TGTGCCTGGCTGGGACAGGGGAACACTGAAGCTTTCTTT.

Comment on this clone: One end of the junction fails to match germline, which may point to a read error. The V gene is TRBV7-2, the J gene TRBJ2-1; the D gene is possibly TRBD1 (5 bases). This CDR3 is built from 15 residues. Looked up from germline, CDR1 is SGHTA and CDR2 is FQGNSA. CDR3 residues: CASSLDSSASSEQFF. CDR3 coding DNA: TGTGCCAGCAGTTTAGACAGTTCCGCTTCCTCTGAGCAGTTCTTC.